A selection of T cell receptor beta chains follows, all from one sample in a study of memory CD4+ T cells and cytomegalovirus serostatus. The repertoire was sequenced with immunoSEQ multiplex PCR; TCRdb's copy has only in-frame clones and lacks some. The sample records roughly 60,000 clones, 80% to 90% being singletons. The sequenced sample consisted of memory CD4+ T cells from blood. The receptor set was obtained from an adult in good health and CMV-seronegative. Each CDR3 is given with its conserved first and last residue. The order of the fields is J gene, clone size, V gene, D gene, CDR3 protein, CDR3 DNA. The D gene is left open where the match is weak. Clone size appears in some rows only: once, few, many, or a class for an expanded clone.

j_call: TRBJ1-1; clone_size: -; v_call: TRBV18; d_call: TRBD1; cdr3_aa: CASQRDRGNTEAFF; cdr3_nt: TGTGCCAGCCAGAGGGACAGGGGGAACACTGAAGCTTTCTTT
j_call: TRBJ1-3; clone_size: once; v_call: TRBV12-5; d_call: -; cdr3_aa: CASGLGQQGNTIYF; cdr3_nt: TGTGCTAGTGGTTTGGGCCAGCAGGGAAACACCATATATTTT
j_call: TRBJ2-5; clone_size: -; v_call: TRBV19; d_call: TRBD2; cdr3_aa: CASSTLASLQETQYF; cdr3_nt: TGTGCCAGTAGCACACTAGCGTCCCTCCAAGAGACCCAGTACTTC
j_call: TRBJ1-1; clone_size: few; v_call: TRBV9; d_call: -; cdr3_aa: CASSAEGGGKAFF; cdr3_nt: TGTGCCAGCAGCGCCGAGGGGGGCGGGAAAGCTTTCTTT
j_call: TRBJ2-6; clone_size: -; v_call: TRBV11-2; d_call: TRBD1; cdr3_aa: CASSSLGQGRSGANVLTF; cdr3_nt: TGTGCCAGCAGCTCCTTGGGACAGGGGAGGTCCGGGGCCAACGTCCTGACTTTC
j_call: TRBJ1-1; clone_size: -; v_call: TRBV9; d_call: -; cdr3_aa: CASSAGLPGNEAFF; cdr3_nt: TGTGCCAGCAGCGCCGGACTCCCTGGGAATGAAGCTTTCTTT
j_call: TRBJ1-4; clone_size: -; v_call: TRBV2; d_call: -; cdr3_aa: CASSEAPRLREKLFF; cdr3_nt: TGTGCCAGCAGTGAAGCGCCGAGACTCCGAGAAAAACTGTTTTTT
j_call: TRBJ2-1; clone_size: -; v_call: TRBV5-8; d_call: TRBD2; cdr3_aa: CASSLARTSGSRGNEQFF; cdr3_nt: TGTGCCAGCAGCTTGGCCCGGACTAGCGGGTCTCGGGGCAATGAGCAGTTCTTC
j_call: TRBJ2-1; clone_size: -; v_call: TRBV7-2; d_call: -; cdr3_aa: CASSYYNEQFF; cdr3_nt: TGTGCCAGCAGCTACTACAATGAGCAGTTCTTC
j_call: TRBJ1-6; clone_size: few; v_call: TRBV5-1; d_call: -; cdr3_aa: CASSTDQGNGSPLHF; cdr3_nt: TGCGCCAGCAGCACGGATCAGGGGAATGGATCACCCCTCCACTTT
j_call: TRBJ2-3; clone_size: -; v_call: TRBV7-3; d_call: -; cdr3_aa: CASSLRLDGTDTQYF; cdr3_nt: TGTGCCAGCAGCTTGAGACTAGATGGCACAGATACGCAGTATTTT
j_call: TRBJ2-1; clone_size: once; v_call: TRBV11-3; d_call: TRBD2; cdr3_aa: CASSPRGGLAGRSSYNEQFF; cdr3_nt: TGTGCCAGCAGCCCTAGGGGGGGACTAGCGGGACGGAGCTCCTACAATGAGCAGTTCTTC
j_call: TRBJ2-3; clone_size: -; v_call: TRBV4-2; d_call: -; cdr3_aa: CASSQDPGYTQYF; cdr3_nt: TGTGCCAGCAGCCAAGATCCGGGTTATACGCAGTATTTT
j_call: TRBJ2-2; clone_size: -; v_call: TRBV14; d_call: TRBD1; cdr3_aa: CASSQDRIPAGELFF; cdr3_nt: TGTGCCAGCAGCCAGGACAGGATTCCGGCCGGGGAGCTGTTTTTT
j_call: TRBJ1-2; clone_size: -; v_call: TRBV5-6; d_call: TRBD1; cdr3_aa: CASSSDRGGGYTF; cdr3_nt: TGTGCCAGCAGCTCAGACAGGGGTGGGGGCTACACCTTC
j_call: TRBJ1-1; clone_size: medium-sized; v_call: TRBV7-8; d_call: -; cdr3_aa: CASSFRDPGREAFF; cdr3_nt: TGTGCCAGCAGTTTCCGGGACCCAGGAAGGGAAGCTTTCTTT
j_call: TRBJ1-2; clone_size: -; v_call: TRBV14; d_call: -; cdr3_aa: CASSQDLGPIGSGYTF; cdr3_nt: TGTGCCAGCAGCCAAGATCTCGGGCCGATTGGGAGTGGCTACACCTTC